The 17 T cell receptor beta chains below were found in one sample sequenced in a study of blood T cell repertoires in COVID-19 (TCRdb year 2020). Library construction relied on the immunoSEQ multiplex PCR assay. The immuneACCESS repertoire file appears here via TCRdb, limited to in-frame rearrangements. These files lack a portion of the clones; in checked studies, under half of the deficit traces to unresolved V genes, and the cause of the others is not known. The sample profile shows approximately 180,000 clones; 70% to 90% of them were found once. 15% to 20% of the sample is taken by the ten largest. The specimen was peripheral blood. These receptors all stem from a person between 65 and 79 years old with COVID-19, enrolled during active disease.

The chain joins TRBV28 to TRBJ2-4, with 7 bases that match TRBD1. Looked up from germline, CDR1 is MDHEN and CDR2 is SYDVKM. The CDR3 is 13 amino acids. V trimming: 4 bases; J trimming: 6 bases; junction bases outside the gene matches: 3. The CDR3 coding sequence is TGTGCCAGCAGTTGGACAGGTGGAAACATTCAGTACTTC. This codes for CASSWTGGNIQYF.

This chain uses TRBV29-1 with TRBJ2-3, with 9 bases aligning to TRBD1. Germline V gene lookup returns CDR1 SQVTM and CDR2 ANQGSEA. This CDR3 has 15 residues. V dropped 6 bases and J dropped 1; count of bases not matched to a gene: 8. The chain's CDR3 is CSVAHGQGRTDTQYF. CDR3 coding DNA: TGCAGCGTCGCTCACGGACAGGGGCGCACAGATACGCAGTATTTT.

The CDR3 region has the DNA TGCGCCAGCAGCTTGACTAGCGGGTCCCACAATGAGCAGTTCTTC. It translates to CASSLTSGSHNEQFF. The chain has TRBV5-1 and TRBJ2-1, with TRBD2 identical over 9 bases. The CDR3 length is 15 residues. The germline V gene has CDR1 SGHRS and CDR2 YFSETQ. V lost 1 base to trimming and J lost 5 bases; unmatched junction nucleotides: 4.

The V gene is TRBV19, the J gene TRBJ2-2, with 7 bases matching TRBD1. Germline V lookup: CDR1 LNHDA, CDR2 SQIVND (reference sequence). With V trimmed by 3 bases and J by 1 base, 5 bases remained unmatched. The CDR3 runs to 16 residues. The CDR3 is CASSIWAGGNTGELFF. The CDR3 nucleotides are TGTGCCAGTAGTATCTGGGCAGGGGGGAACACCGGGGAGCTGTTTTTT. The complete variable domain, with remaining parts taken from reference TRBV19 and TRBJ2-2, reads DGGITQSPKYLFRKEGQNVTLSCEQNLNHDAMYWYRQDPGQGLRLIYYSQIVNDFQKGDIAEGYSVSREKKESFPLTVTSAQKNPTAFYLCASSIWAGGNTGELFFGEGSRLTVL.

This chain links TRBV19 with TRBJ2-7, with TRBD1 matching over 8 bases. The CDR3 runs to 15 residues. The junction had 11 bases not matched to a gene; V was cut back by 6 bases and J by 4 bases. Per germline, CDR1 LNHDA and CDR2 SQIVND (reference sequence). The CDR3 sequence: CASRARDRGTYEQYF. The CDR3 DNA sequence: TGTGCCAGTAGAGCACGCGACAGGGGTACTTACGAGCAGTACTTC.

The rearrangement uses TRBV18 and TRBJ2-3; 13 bases agree with TRBD2. The V gene end was trimmed by 6 bases and the J gene end by 1 base; junction bases not matched to a gene: 4. The germline CDR1 and CDR2 sequences are KGHSH and LQKENI. The CDR3 spans 16 residues. The CDR3 is CASSRGTSGGTDTQYF. The CDR3 DNA reads as TGTGCCAGCTCCCGTGGGACTAGCGGGGGCACAGATACGCAGTATTTT.

This rearrangement joins TRBV5-1 to TRBJ1-3, with 7 bases lining up with TRBD1. The V gene's germline CDR1 is SGHRS and CDR2 YFSETQ. J gave up 2 bases and V 1 base, and 9 bases lay outside the gene matches. There are 17 residues in the CDR3. CDR3: CASSLYRGPGAGNTIYF. CDR3 DNA: TGCGCCAGCAGCTTGTATAGGGGGCCGGGCGCTGGAAACACCATATATTTT.

The chain carries TRBV14 and TRBJ2-7; 7 nucleotides line up with TRBD2. This CDR3 spans 15 amino acids. Trimming at V came to 4 bases and at J to 2 bases, leaving 8 bases not matched to a gene. The germline V gene encodes CDR1 SGHDN and CDR2 FVKESK. The CDR3 sequence: CASSPRVAGAYEQYF. The CDR3 DNA follows: TGTGCCAGCAGCCCTCGGGTGGCGGGGGCCTACGAGCAGTACTTC.

This rearrangement joins TRBV3-1 (or the pseudogene TRBV3-2) to TRBJ2-3; no definite D call. The CDR3 contains 14 residues. V lost 1 base and J 4 bases, leaving 9 bases between the germline ends. CDR1 is LGHDT, CDR2 YNNKEL, per germline (reference sequence). This chain's CDR3 is CASSQARLADTQYF. The CDR3 DNA is TGTGCCAGCAGCCAAGCCCGGCTAGCAGATACGCAGTATTTT.

CDR3 amino acids: CASTKTDGGRETQYF. Written as DNA, the CDR3 is TGTGCCAGTACCAAAACTGACGGGGGTCGGGAGACCCAGTACTTC. The chain employs TRBV19 and TRBJ2-5, with D possibly being TRBD2 (6 bases). The CDR3 is 15 amino acids. The V gene lost 7 bases and the J gene lost 5 bases, with 20 bases spanning the gap. The germline V gene has CDR1 LNHDA and CDR2 SQIVND (reference sequence).

This clone was detected a few times. This chain links TRBV5-1 with TRBJ2-7, with a weak D call TRBD1 (5 bases). There are 15 residues in the CDR3. Trimming stripped 0 bases from V and 2 bases from J, with 12 bases between. Germline V CDR1 and CDR2: SGHRS, YFSETQ. The DNA for the CDR3 is TGCGCCAGCAGCTTGGAAGGGGCTCCCACCTACGAGCAGTACTTC. It yields the protein CASSLEGAPTYEQYF. Variable domain in full (rest from reference TRBV5-1 and TRBJ2-7): KAGVTQTPRYLIKTRGQQVTLSCSPISGHRSVSWYQQTPGQGLQFLFEYFSETQRNKGNFPGRFSGRQFSNSRSEMNVSTLELGDSALYLCASSLEGAPTYEQYFGPGTRLTVT.

V and J are TRBV9 and TRBJ2-7; 8 bases agree with TRBD2. Unmatched junction bases numbered 7, after V lost 0 bases and J lost 2 bases. Per the germline V gene, CDR1 is SGDLS and CDR2 is YYNGEE. The CDR3 totals 16 residues. This CDR3 is CASSVAGGGPPYEQYF. CDR3 coding DNA: TGTGCCAGCAGCGTAGCCGGGGGGGGGCCCCCCTACGAGCAGTACTTC. Variable domain in full (rest from reference TRBV9 and TRBJ2-7): DSGVTQTPKHLITATGQRVTLRCSPRSGDLSVYWYQQSLDQGLQFLIQYYNGEERAKGNILERFSAQQFPDLHSELNLSSLELGDSALYFCASSVAGGGPPYEQYFGPGTRLTVT.

This chain joins TRBV5-1 and TRBJ2-4, with a weak D call TRBD2 (5 bases). V lost 3 bases to trimming and J lost 0 bases, with 19 bases between them. Looked up from germline, CDR1 is SGHRS and CDR2 is YFSETQ. CDR3 size: 18 residues. CDR3 in amino acids: CASSSSPASRLAKNIQYF. In DNA form, the CDR3 reads TGCGCCAGCAGCTCGTCCCCGGCTAGCAGACTAGCCAAAAACATTCAGTACTTC.

This chain links TRBV2 with TRBJ1-6; D is unclear. The CDR3 contains 15 residues. CDR1 and CDR2 (germline): SNHLY, FYNNEI. V was clipped by 7 bases and J by 8 bases, with 18 bases between them. CDR3 amino acids: CASKRLTVSDSPLHF. The DNA for the CDR3 is TGTGCCAGCAAACGCCTAACAGTCTCTGATTCACCCCTCCACTTT.

The rearrangement links TRBV7-2 to TRBJ1-5; D not certain. V dropped 3 bases and J dropped 4 bases, with 7 bases sitting between them. The length of the CDR3 is 13 residues. Germline V gives CDR1 SGHTA, CDR2 FQGNSA. CDR3 bases: TGTGCCAGCAGCTTTGGCAATAATCAGCCCCAGCATTTT. The encoded protein is CASSFGNNQPQHF.

The rearrangement joins TRBV7-9 to TRBJ1-2, with 8 bases aligning to TRBD1. Germline V gene data show CDR1 as SEHNR and CDR2 as FQNEAQ (reference sequence). The CDR3 is 14 residues long. Trimming at V came to 1 base and at J to 8 bases, leaving 6 bases not matched to a gene. CDR3 region: CASSLDRGFNGYTF. The CDR3 bases are TGTGCCAGCAGCTTAGACAGGGGGTTTAACGGCTACACCTTC.

This clone has only one observation. This chain joins TRBV7-2 and TRBJ2-5; perhaps TRBD2 as D (5 bases). With 1 base removed from V and 5 bases from J, the gap between germline ends came to 14 bases. The V gene's germline CDR1 is SGHTA and CDR2 FQGNSA. This CDR3 is built from 15 residues. CDR3 in amino acids: CASSLGGSVRETQYF. The CDR3 nucleotides are TGTGCCAGCAGCTTAGGCGGGTCAGTTCGGGAGACCCAGTACTTC.